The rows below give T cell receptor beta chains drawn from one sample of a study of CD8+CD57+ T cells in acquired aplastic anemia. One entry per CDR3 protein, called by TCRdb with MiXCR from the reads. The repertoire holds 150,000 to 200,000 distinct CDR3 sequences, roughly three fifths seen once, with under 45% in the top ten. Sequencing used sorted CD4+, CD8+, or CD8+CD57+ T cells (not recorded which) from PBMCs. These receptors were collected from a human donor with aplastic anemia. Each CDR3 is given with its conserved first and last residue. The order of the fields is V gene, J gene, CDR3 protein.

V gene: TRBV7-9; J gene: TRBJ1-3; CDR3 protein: CASSLGAPSSGNTIYF
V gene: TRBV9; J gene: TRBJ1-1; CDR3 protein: CASSGYTEAFF
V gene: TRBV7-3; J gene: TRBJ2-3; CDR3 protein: CASSSGGQQEGLAGTDTQYF
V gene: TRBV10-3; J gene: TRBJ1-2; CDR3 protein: CAITLTGEGYTF
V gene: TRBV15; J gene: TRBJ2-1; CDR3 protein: CATSRDGTEYNEQFF
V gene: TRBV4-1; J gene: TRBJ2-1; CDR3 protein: CASSQDGTGTYNEQFF
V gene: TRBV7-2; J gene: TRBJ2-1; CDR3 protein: CASSSTRNEQFF
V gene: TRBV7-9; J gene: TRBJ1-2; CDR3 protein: CASSSTGSSYGYTF
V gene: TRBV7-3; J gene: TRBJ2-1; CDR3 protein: CASSLTASREQFF
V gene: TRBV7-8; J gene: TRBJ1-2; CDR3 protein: CASSFTGTRYTF
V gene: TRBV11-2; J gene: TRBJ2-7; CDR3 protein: CASSLVLAPEQYF
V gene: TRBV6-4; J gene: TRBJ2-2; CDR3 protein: CASSDSRAGTGELFF
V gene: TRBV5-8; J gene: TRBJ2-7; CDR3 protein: CASSFRGYEQYF
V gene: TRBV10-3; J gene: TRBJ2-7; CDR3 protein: CAISEPVGSAEQYF
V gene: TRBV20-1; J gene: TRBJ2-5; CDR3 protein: CGGWGGAKTQYF
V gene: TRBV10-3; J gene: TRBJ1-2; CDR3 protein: CANQGTDYGYTF
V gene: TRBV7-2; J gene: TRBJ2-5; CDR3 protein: CASSSLDSQETQYF
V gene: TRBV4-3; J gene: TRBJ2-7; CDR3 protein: CASSQYPGYEQYF
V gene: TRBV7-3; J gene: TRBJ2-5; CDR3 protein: CASSPGAHETQYF
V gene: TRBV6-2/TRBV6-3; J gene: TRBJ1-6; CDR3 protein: CASRPDQGATPLHF
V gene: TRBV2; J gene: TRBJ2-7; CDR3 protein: CASRRQVYEQYF
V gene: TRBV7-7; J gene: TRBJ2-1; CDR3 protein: CASSLAGTTEQFF
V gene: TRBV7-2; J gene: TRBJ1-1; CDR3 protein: CASSPAPSAEAFF
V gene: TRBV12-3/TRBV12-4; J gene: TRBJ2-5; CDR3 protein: CASSFGGVETQYF
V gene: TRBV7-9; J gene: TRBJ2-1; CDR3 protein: CASSLGPNNEQFF
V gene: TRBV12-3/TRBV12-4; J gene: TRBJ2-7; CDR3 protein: CASSSYGDPGQGHEQYF
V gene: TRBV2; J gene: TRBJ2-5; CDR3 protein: CASSDGAKETQYF
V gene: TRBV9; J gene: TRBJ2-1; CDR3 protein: CASSVVGGNYNEQFF
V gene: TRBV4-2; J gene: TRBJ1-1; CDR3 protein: CASSQQPRSEAFF
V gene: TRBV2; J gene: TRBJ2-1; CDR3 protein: CASSRDTSYNEQFF
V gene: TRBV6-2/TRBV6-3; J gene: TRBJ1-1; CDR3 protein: CASSLGVYTEAFF
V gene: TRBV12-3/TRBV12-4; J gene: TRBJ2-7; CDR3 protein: CASSRLALDRGTYEQYF
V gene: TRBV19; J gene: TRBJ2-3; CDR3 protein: CASSIGDTQYF
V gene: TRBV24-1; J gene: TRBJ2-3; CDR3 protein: CATSDYLGDTQYF
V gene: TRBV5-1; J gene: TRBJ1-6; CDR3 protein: CASSPDRVTGNSPLHF
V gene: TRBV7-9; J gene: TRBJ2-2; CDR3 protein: CASSSGIGELFF
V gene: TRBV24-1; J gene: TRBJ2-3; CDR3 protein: CATGVQGTDTQYF
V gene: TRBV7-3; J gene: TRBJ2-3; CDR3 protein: CASSVTGFRTDTQYF
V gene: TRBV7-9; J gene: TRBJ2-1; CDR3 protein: CASSPGLLSSYNEQFF
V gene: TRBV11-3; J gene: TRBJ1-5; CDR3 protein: CASSEARLNQPQHF
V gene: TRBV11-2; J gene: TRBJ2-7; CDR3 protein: CASKLREQYF
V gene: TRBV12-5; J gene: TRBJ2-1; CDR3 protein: CASGLEGGRNEQFF
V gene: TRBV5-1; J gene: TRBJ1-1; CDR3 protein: CASSLDTLNTEAFF
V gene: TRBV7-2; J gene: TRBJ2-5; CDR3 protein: CASSVMRGGRGVQYF
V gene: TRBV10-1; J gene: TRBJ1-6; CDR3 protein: CASSESMWVVGSPLHF
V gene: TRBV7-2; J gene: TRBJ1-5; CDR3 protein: CASSLRQGEGQPQHF
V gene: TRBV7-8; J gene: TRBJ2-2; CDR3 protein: CASSLVSGELFF
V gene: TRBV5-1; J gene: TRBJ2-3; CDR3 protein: CASSYRDRNTDTQYF
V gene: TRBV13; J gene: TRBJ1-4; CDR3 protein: CASSLQGAGEKLFF
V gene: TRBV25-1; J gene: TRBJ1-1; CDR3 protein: CASRPGANEAEAFF